The entry below describes one T cell receptor (beta chain). The antigen remains undetermined. The data were taken from a study of graft-versus-host responses after intestinal transplantation. Study overall: All recipients were given anti-thymocyte globulin induction, and tacrolimus and steroids were then administered for 2 to 3 years.

CDR3 length: 18 residues. Per germline, CDR1 SNHLY and CDR2 FYNNEI. V lost 5 bases to trimming and J lost 0 bases; unmatched junction nucleotides: 11. General study points: Circulating GvH clone levels at their peak were associated with HvG declines (early post-transplant).

Generated by immunoSEQ multiplex PCR, the TCRdb table keeps only in-frame clones and is missing some. The data contain 80,000 to 100,000 clones, about 90% of them singletons. The rearrangement links TRBV2 to TRBJ2-5; 11 positions agree with TRBD1. This receptor was identified in a human donor who was the organ donor for an intestinal transplant. The sample consisted of unstimulated CD8+ T cells sorted from spleen or lymph node cells, taken before transplant. CDR3 coding DNA: TGTGCCAGCAGTCCCTATTGGGACAGGGGGATATACCAAGAGACCCAGTACTTC. This translates into CASSPYWDRGIYQETQYF.